This entry is about one T cell receptor (beta chain). Only in-frame clones appear in the TCRdb table, and some are missing; sequencing was by immunoSEQ multiplex PCR. The sample records roughly 70,000 clones, about 97% being singletons. V was clipped by 4 bases and J by 3 bases, with 3 bases between them. Germline loops: CDR1 SNHLY, CDR2 FYNNEI. The CDR3 is 11 amino acids. This specimen comes from a study of technical replicates of blood from a handful of donors. The source of this sequence is a human donor in good health. The chain uses TRBV2 and TRBJ2-5; D unresolved. The sequenced sample was T cells isolated from PBMCs. The CDR3 DNA reads as TGTGCCAGCAGTGCCGAAGAGACCCAGTACTTC. Its protein is CASSAEETQYF.